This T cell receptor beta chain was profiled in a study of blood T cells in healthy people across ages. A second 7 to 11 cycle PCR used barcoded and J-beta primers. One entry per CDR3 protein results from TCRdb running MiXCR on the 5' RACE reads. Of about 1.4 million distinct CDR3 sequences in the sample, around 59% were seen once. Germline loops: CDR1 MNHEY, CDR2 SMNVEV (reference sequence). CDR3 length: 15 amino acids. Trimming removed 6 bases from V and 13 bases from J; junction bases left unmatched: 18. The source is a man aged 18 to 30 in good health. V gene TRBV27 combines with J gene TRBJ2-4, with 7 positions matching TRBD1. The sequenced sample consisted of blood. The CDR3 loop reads CASSPGTEKVEEQYF. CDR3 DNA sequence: TGTGCCAGCAGCCCAGGGACAGAGAAGGTTGAAGAGCAGTACTTC.